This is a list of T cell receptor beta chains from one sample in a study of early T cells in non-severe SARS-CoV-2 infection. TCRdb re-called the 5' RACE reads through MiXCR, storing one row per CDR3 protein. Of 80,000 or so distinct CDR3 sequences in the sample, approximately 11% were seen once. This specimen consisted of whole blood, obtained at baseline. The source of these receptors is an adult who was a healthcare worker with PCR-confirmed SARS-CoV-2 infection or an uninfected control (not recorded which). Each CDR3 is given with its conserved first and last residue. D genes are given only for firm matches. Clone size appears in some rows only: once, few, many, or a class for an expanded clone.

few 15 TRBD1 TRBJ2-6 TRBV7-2 TGTGCCAGCAGCCCCAGCAGGGGGGGGGCCAACGTCCTGACTTTC CASSPSRGGANVLTF
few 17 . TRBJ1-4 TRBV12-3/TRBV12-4 TGTGCCAGCAGTTTTGCGGTCAGCCCTTCAACTAATGAAAAACTGTTTTTT CASSFAVSPSTNEKLFF
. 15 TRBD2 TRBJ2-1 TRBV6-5 TGTGCCAGCAGTTACCCAGGGACTAGCAAGAATGAGCAGTTCTTC CASSYPGTSKNEQFF
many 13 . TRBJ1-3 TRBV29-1 TGCAGCGTTGAGGGGTATGGAGGAAACACCATATATTTT CSVEGYGGNTIYF
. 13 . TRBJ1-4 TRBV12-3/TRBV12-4 TGTGCCAGCAGTGGGGGCGTCGCTGAAAAACTGTTTTTT CASSGGVAEKLFF
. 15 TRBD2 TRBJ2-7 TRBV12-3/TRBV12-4 TGTGCCAGCACCCTGGGACTAGCGGGATCCTACGAGCAGTACTTC CASTLGLAGSYEQYF
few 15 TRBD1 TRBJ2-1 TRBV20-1 TGCAGTGCGACCGACAGGGGGCTACGCCTAAATGAGCAGTTCTTC CSATDRGLRLNEQFF
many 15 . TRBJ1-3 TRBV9 TGTGCCAGCAGCCTAATGGGATTCTCTGGAAACACCATATATTTT CASSLMGFSGNTIYF
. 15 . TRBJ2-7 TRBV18 TGTGCCAGCTCACCAAACCCCCCAAGCTCCTACGAGCAGTACTTC CASSPNPPSSYEQYF
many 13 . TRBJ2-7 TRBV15 TGTGCCACCAGCAGCCCGGAAGCCTACGAGCAGTACTTC CATSSPEAYEQYF
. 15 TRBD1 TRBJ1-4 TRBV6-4 TGTGCCAGCAGTGCCGGACAGGGGGCAGATGAAAAACTGTTTTTT CASSAGQGADEKLFF
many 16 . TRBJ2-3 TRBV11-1 TGTGCCAGCAGCTCCGGGCCCGACACCTACACAGATACGCAGTATTTT CASSSGPDTYTDTQYF
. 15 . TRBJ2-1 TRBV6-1 TGTGCCAGCAGTGAAATGAGGGGGGTGTCCAATGAGCAGTTCTTC CASSEMRGVSNEQFF
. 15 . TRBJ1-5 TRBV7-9 TGTGCCAGCAGCTTAGACTTGGGACCCAATCAGCCCCAGCATTTT CASSLDLGPNQPQHF
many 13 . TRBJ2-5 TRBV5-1 TGCGCCAGCAGTGCAGGCCACCGGGAGACCCAGTACTTC CASSAGHRETQYF
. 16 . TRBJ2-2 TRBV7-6 TGTGCCAGCAGCCGTAGTACGGATCCGAACACCGGGGAGCTGTTTTTT CASSRSTDPNTGELFF
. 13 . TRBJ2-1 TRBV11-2 TGTGCCAGCAGCTCTGCCCCGGGGAATGAGCAGTTCTTC CASSSAPGNEQFF
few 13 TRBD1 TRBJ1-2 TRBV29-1 TGCAGCACCGGGGATACAGGGGGCAATGGCTACACCTTC CSTGDTGGNGYTF
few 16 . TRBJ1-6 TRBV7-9 TGTGCCAGCAGCTTAGACGCCAGGGACGGCGGGTCACCCCTCCACTTT CASSLDARDGGSPLHF
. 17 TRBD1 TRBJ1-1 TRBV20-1 TGCAGTGCTAGAGCGGTAGGAGGGACAGGGAAGGGGACTGAAGCTTTCTTT CSARAVGGTGKGTEAFF
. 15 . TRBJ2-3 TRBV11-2 TGTGCCAGCAGCTTGGGTCCCCAACCCACAGATACGCAGTATTTT CASSLGPQPTDTQYF
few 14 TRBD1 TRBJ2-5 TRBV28 TGTGCCAGCAGTTTAGACAGGGGGACGGAGACCCAGTACTTC CASSLDRGTETQYF
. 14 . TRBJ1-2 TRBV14 TGTGCCAGCAGCCAGTACCAGGGGCACTATGGCTACACCTTC CASSQYQGHYGYTF
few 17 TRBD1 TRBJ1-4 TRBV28 TGTGCCAGCAGCAGGGGGGACAGGGTCATAACTAATGAAAAACTGTTTTTT CASSRGDRVITNEKLFF
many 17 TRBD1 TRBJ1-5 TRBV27 TGTGCCAGCAGTGGAGGGACAGCTCATAATAGCAATCAGCCCCAGCATTTT CASSGGTAHNSNQPQHF
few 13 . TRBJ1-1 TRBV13 TGTGCCAGCAGCTTAGACCAGGGAACTGAAGCTTTCTTT CASSLDQGTEAFF
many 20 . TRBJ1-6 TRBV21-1 TGTGCCAGCAGCAAAAATGAGGGTGTGCCACCTACAGCTTATAATTCACCCCTCCACTTT CASSKNEGVPPTAYNSPLHF
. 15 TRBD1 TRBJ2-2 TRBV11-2 TGTGCCAGCAGCTGGGACAGGGGAAACACCGGGGAGCTGTTTTTT CASSWDRGNTGELFF
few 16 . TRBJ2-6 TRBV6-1 TGTGCCAGCAGTGAACGAAACACCCCTGGGGCCAACGTCCTGACTTTC CASSERNTPGANVLTF
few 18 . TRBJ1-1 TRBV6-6 TGTGCCAGCAGCCCTACCTACTGGGGGCGCGGGGGGAACACTGAAGCTTTCTTT CASSPTYWGRGGNTEAFF
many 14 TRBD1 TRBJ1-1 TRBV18 TGTGCCAGCTCGGGGGACAGGGACTACACTGAAGCTTTCTTT CASSGDRDYTEAFF
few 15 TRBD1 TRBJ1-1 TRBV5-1 TGCGCCAGCAGCTCCACAGGGGCAGAGAACACTGAAGCTTTCTTT CASSSTGAENTEAFF